The next 4 T cell receptor beta chains were all read from a single sample in a study of T cell repertoires in cytomegalovirus infection. TCRdb redid the calling of the reads with MiXCR, one entry per CDR3 protein. The profile shows approximately 550,000 distinct CDR3 sequences, 16% of them singletons. Input material: CD8+ T cells from PBMCs. The receptors originated from a human donor in good health (CMV status not recorded). Some clones in this sample may be carry-over from other donors' samples.

This clonotype was detected many times. CDR3 in amino acids: CASSSGTESSGANVLTF. Here the CDR3 DNA reads TGTGCCAGCAGCTCAGGGACGGAGTCCTCTGGGGCCAACGTCCTGACTTTC. This rearrangement joins TRBV7-9 to TRBJ2-6; D is possibly TRBD1 or TRBD2 (5 bases each). The germline gives CDR1 SEHNR, CDR2 FQNEAQ (reference sequence). Trimming removed 4 bases from V and 0 bases from J, with 13 bases in between. This CDR3 is built from 17 residues.

This clonotype came up many times. The chain combines TRBV6-5 with TRBJ2-7, with D possibly being TRBD1 (6 bases). The CDR3 runs to 14 residues. V was trimmed by 0 bases and J by 2 bases, leaving 8 bases between them. The germline CDR1 and CDR2 sequences are MNHEY and SVGAGI. The CDR3 region has the DNA TGTGCCAGCAGTTACTCGGCAGGGGCCTACGAGCAGTACTTC. Translated: CASSYSAGAYEQYF.

The chain recombines TRBV6-1 with TRBJ1-5; D remains unclear. Germline CDR1 MNHNS, CDR2 SASEGT. The CDR3 spans 15 residues. Trimming cost V 6 bases and J 1 base, with 13 bases left between them. CDR3 in amino acids: CASSQQLVSNQPQHF. The CDR3, as DNA: TGTGCCAGCAGCCAACAGTTGGTGAGCAATCAGCCCCAGCATTTT.

Only a few counts were recorded for this clonotype. The rearrangement uses TRBV12-3 or TRBV12-4 and TRBJ1-4; D is uncertain. V shed 3 bases and J shed 3 bases, with 5 bases lying between them. CDR3 length: 13 amino acids. CDR3 loop: CASSFGPNEKLFF. CDR3 in DNA: TGTGCCAGCAGTTTCGGACCTAATGAAAAACTGTTTTTT.